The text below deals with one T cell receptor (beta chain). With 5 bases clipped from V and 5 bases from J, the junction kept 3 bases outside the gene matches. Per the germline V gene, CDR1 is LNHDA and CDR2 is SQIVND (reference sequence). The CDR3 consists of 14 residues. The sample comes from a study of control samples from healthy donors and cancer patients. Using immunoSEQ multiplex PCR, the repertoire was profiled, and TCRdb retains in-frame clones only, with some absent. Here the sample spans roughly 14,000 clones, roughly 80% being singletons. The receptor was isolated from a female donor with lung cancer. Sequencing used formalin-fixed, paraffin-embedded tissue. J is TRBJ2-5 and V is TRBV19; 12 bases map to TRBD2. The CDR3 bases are TGTGCCAGTAGTTTCGGGACTAGCGGGGAGACCCAGTACTTC. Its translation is CASSFGTSGETQYF.